This T cell receptor (beta chain) was documented in a study of CD8 T cells in ankylosing spondylitis. Study-level findings and limits: A number of the motif variants had already been described in reactive arthritis synovial fluid and blood.

Germline lookup yields CDR1 LGHNA and CDR2 YNFKEQ. CDR3 length: 14 residues. V lost 2 bases, J lost 0 bases, and 7 bases lay in between. This clonotype occurred many times. The antigen is undetermined. With molecular barcodes, quantitative 5'-RACE was used to make the TCR beta libraries. One entry per CDR3 protein results from TCRdb running MiXCR on the 5' RACE reads. Of some 140,000 distinct CDR3 sequences listed, roughly 7.7% were seen once; the top ten hold approximately 6.8%. The receptor comes from a male donor with ankylosing spondylitis. Material for sequencing was synovial fluid, either unsorted or a sorted T cell fraction (not recorded which). The V and J genes are TRBV4-2 and TRBJ1-2; the D is unclear. CDR3 loop: CASSQLQSNYGYTF. CDR3 nucleotide sequence: TGTGCCAGCAGCCAACTTCAGTCTAACTATGGCTACACCTTC.